This T cell receptor (beta chain) was profiled in a study of T cell responses to AZD1222 COVID-19 vaccine. The length of the CDR3 is 17 residues. J was trimmed by 6 bases and V by 0 bases; bases with no gene match: 9. Germline V lookup: CDR1 KGHSH, CDR2 LQKENI. Clones were read by immunoSEQ multiplex PCR, and TCRdb kept only the in-frame ones, dropping some. The sample contains 95,000 to 150,000 clones, approximately 90% of which appear only once. Broader study findings: Baseline serostatus was positive in only six AZD1222 recipients. Most donors were white British and more were female, and clonal diversity was possibly underestimated. Nearly half of spike-specific TCRs reportedly go after variant regions that carry no mutations.

As for this clone: Its antigen is still unknown.

This clonotype was sampled from an adult in good health. Sample: peripheral blood, taken on day 0 of MenACWY control vaccination. The chain combines TRBV18 with TRBJ2-2; 8 bases align to TRBD2. The CDR3 region has the DNA TGTGCCAGCTCACCACCTAGTAGCGGAGCGGGGGCCGGGGAGCTGTTTTTT. It yields the protein CASSPPSSGAGAGELFF.